One and the same sample provided the 7 T cell receptor beta chains below, sequenced in a study of shared clonotypes between healthy human individuals. Repertoires were generated with immunoSEQ multiplex PCR, while TCRdb's copy carries only in-frame clones and drops some. The sample contains a few million clones, around 92% of which appear only once. The sample comprised naive CD4+ T cells from PBMCs. Regarding subset: CD45RA+ positively selected. These receptors all stem from a man aged 18 to 30 in good health. Some clones in this sample may be carry-over from other donors' samples.

In this sample, this clone turned up a few times. Other DNA sequences in the same sample also yield this CDR3. CDR3 sequence: CASSLRQGRTGELFF. The CDR3 DNA reads as TGTGCCAGCAGCCTCCGGCAGGGGCGTACCGGGGAGCTGTTTTTT. The chain has TRBV7-3 and TRBJ2-2, with D possibly TRBD1 on 6 matching bases. Germline V CDR1 and CDR2: SGHTA, FQGTGA. Trimming left V 5 bases short and J 5 bases short, with 15 bases between. The CDR3 consists of 15 residues.

This clone was observed a few times. The V gene is TRBV30, the J gene TRBJ1-1; TRBD1 is a possible D gene (5 bases). The CDR3 loop spans 12 amino acids. The V gene's germline CDR1 is GTSNPN and CDR2 SVGIG (reference sequence). V was cut by 0 bases and J by 9 bases, with 11 bases left in between. The CDR3 DNA sequence: TGTGCCTGGAGTGTACGGGACTCCAAAGCTTTCTTT. Translated, it gives CAWSVRDSKAFF.

The gene calls are TRBV28 and TRBJ1-1, with a possible D match to TRBD1 (5 bases). Germline V lookup: CDR1 MDHEN, CDR2 SYDVKM. V was shortened by 1 base and J by 4 bases, with 10 bases between the two germline ends. This CDR3 contains 14 residues. The DNA of the CDR3 is TGTGCCAGCAGTTTATTCTGGGGGGGCACTGAAGCTTTCTTT. Protein: CASSLFWGGTEAFF. Full variable domain (missing parts from reference TRBV28 and TRBJ1-1): DVKVTQSSRYLVKRTGEKVFLECVQDMDHENMFWYRQDPGLGLRLIYFSYDVKMKEKGDIPEGYSVSREKKERFSLILESASTNQTSMYLCASSLFWGGTEAFFGQGTRLTVV.

The chain employs TRBV5-1 and TRBJ1-2; TRBD1 aligns across 10 bases. The germline CDR1 and CDR2 sequences are SGHRS and YFSETQ. V shed 3 bases, J shed 6 bases, and the junction held 5 bases outside the gene matches. This CDR3 contains 14 residues. CDR3: CASSSLGTGDGYTF. The DNA for the CDR3 is TGCGCCAGCAGCTCCCTTGGGACAGGGGATGGCTACACCTTC.

The rearrangement links TRBV5-1 to TRBJ2-7, with no clear D. The V gene's germline CDR1 is SGHRS and CDR2 YFSETQ. The CDR3 loop spans 15 amino acids. Deletions cut 0 bases from V and 3 bases from J, with 13 bases between. CDR3 sequence (DNA): TGCGCCAGCAGCTTGGTAACCTCGTCGTACTACGAGCAGTACTTC. Translating gives CASSLVTSSYYEQYF.

The rearrangement links TRBV5-1 to TRBJ2-6; D tentatively reads TRBD1 or TRBD2 (5 bases each). Germline assignment: CDR1 SGHRS and CDR2 YFSETQ. This CDR3 is 15 amino acids long. Trimming took off 7 bases at V and 0 bases at J, with 11 bases between the two ends. The CDR3 nucleotides read TGCGCCAGCGGGGACGGAGCCTCTGGGGCCAACGTCCTGACTTTC. Translated, it gives CASGDGASGANVLTF.

This chain uses TRBV5-4 with TRBJ1-4; tentative D call: TRBD1 (6 bases). CDR3 size: 15 residues. Germline CDR1 and CDR2: SGHNT and YYREEE (reference sequence). Trimming shortened V by 2 bases and J by 8 bases, and 16 bases separated the two germline ends. CDR3 DNA sequence: TGTGCCAGCAGCTTTGGGGGGGGCTCTGGCGAAAAACTGTTTTTT. Encoded protein: CASSFGGGSGEKLFF.